This TCR beta chain was profiled in a study of blood T cell repertoires in COVID-19. Produced via immunoSEQ multiplex PCR; TCRdb's table is partial and in-frame only. In the table there are almost 85,000 clones, about 89% of which are singletons. A remark on this clone: Other DNA sequences of this sample code for an identical CDR3.

V lost 1 base to trimming and J lost 4 bases, with 7 bases between them. The CDR3 has 13 amino acids. Germline CDR1 is LNHDA and CDR2 is SQIVND (reference sequence). The cohort comprised adults aged roughly 18 to 95 years residing in under 30 US areas. This sequence originates from a woman aged 45 to 65 with acute COVID-19. Specimen: PBMCs or T cells enriched from blood (not recorded which). The chain is built from TRBV19 and TRBJ2-5; D remains unclear. CDR3 in DNA: TGTGCCAGTAGTATAGGGAGAGGAGAGACCCAGTACTTC. It encodes CASSIGRGETQYF.